This is a list of T cell receptor beta chains from one sample in a study of T-cell reconstitution after alpha-beta-depleted transplantation in children. TCRdb independently ran MiXCR on the PCR reads; one entry per CDR3 protein. This sample has about 640,000 distinct CDR3 sequences, with 10% to 15% found just once. This material consisted of PBMCs, mostly from graft donor cells, taken 360 days after TCRalphabeta/CD19-depleted stem cell transplant. Receptor source: a male patient younger than 18 who had a stem cell transplant for acute myeloid leukemia, so the T cells may come from the graft donor. Each CDR3 is given with its conserved first and last residue. The order of the fields is clone size, J gene, V gene, D gene, CDR3 protein, CDR3 DNA. The D gene is left open where the match is weak. Clone size is not always given. Where it is, it says once, few, many or a class for expanded clones.

size: .
J: TRBJ2-1
V: TRBV6-2/TRBV6-3
D: TRBD2
CDR3: CATMPGLANEQFF
DNA: TGTGCCACCATGCCGGGACTAGCCAATGAGCAGTTCTTC

size: many
J: TRBJ2-3
V: TRBV7-6
D: .
CDR3: CASSLQGGADTQYF
DNA: TGTGCCAGCTCTTTACAGGGTGGGGCAGATACGCAGTATTTT

size: .
J: TRBJ2-3
V: TRBV7-3
D: TRBD2
CDR3: CASSPLGSGRPDTQYF
DNA: TGTGCCAGCAGCCCGCTGGGGAGCGGGAGGCCAGATACGCAGTATTTT

size: .
J: TRBJ2-7
V: TRBV7-3
D: TRBD2
CDR3: CASSLASGSSYEQYF
DNA: TGTGCCAGCAGCTTAGCTAGCGGGAGCTCCTACGAGCAGTACTTC

size: .
J: TRBJ2-7
V: TRBV7-2
D: TRBD2
CDR3: CASSLTSGNTYEQYF
DNA: TGTGCCAGCAGCTTGACTAGCGGGAATACCTACGAGCAGTACTTC

size: few
J: TRBJ2-3
V: TRBV5-1
D: .
CDR3: CASSLNQGRQADTQYF
DNA: TGCGCCAGCAGCTTAAACCAGGGGCGACAGGCAGATACGCAGTATTTT

size: few
J: TRBJ2-1
V: TRBV3-1
D: TRBD2
CDR3: CASSRNWGSGSNNEQFF
DNA: TGTGCCAGCAGCCGAAACTGGGGTAGCGGGAGTAATAATGAGCAGTTCTTC

size: many
J: TRBJ2-2
V: TRBV7-6
D: TRBD2
CDR3: CASSSQAGRGTGELFF
DNA: TGTGCCAGCAGCTCCCAAGCGGGAAGGGGCACCGGGGAGCTGTTTTTT

size: .
J: TRBJ2-7
V: TRBV28
D: TRBD2
CDR3: CASSFPAGGTIYEQYF
DNA: TGTGCCAGCAGTTTCCCAGCGGGAGGGACCATCTACGAGCAGTACTTC

size: .
J: TRBJ2-2
V: TRBV14
D: TRBD2
CDR3: CASSPALTSVVTGELFF
DNA: TGTGCCAGCAGCCCCGCCCTGACTAGCGTCGTAACCGGGGAGCTGTTTTTT

size: .
J: TRBJ2-7
V: TRBV20-1
D: TRBD2
CDR3: CSAPSLAAYEQYF
DNA: TGCAGTGCGCCCTCGCTAGCGGCCTACGAGCAGTACTTC

size: .
J: TRBJ2-1
V: TRBV12-5
D: .
CDR3: CASGSPTPNNEQFF
DNA: TGTGCTAGTGGTTCACCGACACCGAACAATGAGCAGTTCTTC

size: .
J: TRBJ2-2
V: TRBV20-1
D: .
CDR3: CSARFRNTGELFF
DNA: TGCAGTGCTAGGTTCCGTAACACCGGGGAGCTGTTTTTT

size: few
J: TRBJ2-2
V: TRBV15
D: .
CDR3: CATSNWENTGELFF
DNA: TGTGCCACCAGCAACTGGGAGAACACCGGGGAGCTGTTTTTT

size: few
J: TRBJ2-7
V: TRBV12-3/TRBV12-4
D: .
CDR3: CASSPSRQTLSYEQYF
DNA: TGTGCCAGCAGTCCCTCCCGACAGACCCTCTCCTACGAGCAGTACTTC

size: few
J: TRBJ2-7
V: TRBV28
D: TRBD1
CDR3: CASSFIGTGQSYYEQYF
DNA: TGTGCCAGCAGTTTCATTGGCACGGGACAGTCCTACTACGAGCAGTACTTC

size: few
J: TRBJ1-2
V: TRBV28
D: TRBD1
CDR3: CASSFRDRVTLAGYTF
DNA: TGTGCCAGCAGTTTCCGGGACAGGGTAACCTTAGCGGGCTACACCTTC

size: .
J: TRBJ1-2
V: TRBV28
D: .
CDR3: CASSAGSQGYGYTF
DNA: TGTGCCAGCAGTGCTGGATCGCAGGGCTATGGCTACACCTTC

size: .
J: TRBJ2-1
V: TRBV2
D: TRBD1
CDR3: CASRPGTGKHEQFF
DNA: TGTGCCAGCAGACCCGGGACAGGGAAACATGAGCAGTTCTTC

size: few
J: TRBJ2-6
V: TRBV28
D: .
CDR3: CASSSPKSQGTGALWTGANVLTF
DNA: TGTGCCAGCAGTTCCCCCAAGTCACAGGGAACGGGGGCTCTCTGGACTGGGGCCAACGTCCTGACTTTC

size: many
J: TRBJ2-1
V: TRBV11-3
D: TRBD1
CDR3: CASSLVGWGDRGSDEQFF
DNA: TGTGCCAGCAGCTTAGTTGGATGGGGGGACAGGGGTTCCGATGAGCAGTTCTTC

size: .
J: TRBJ2-7
V: TRBV21-1
D: .
CDR3: CASGQDLTHIAEPYEQYF
DNA: TGTGCCAGCGGCCAGGACCTCACACACATAGCAGAACCCTACGAGCAGTACTTC

size: .
J: TRBJ2-4
V: TRBV14
D: .
CDR3: CASSPTPGALPAAKNIQYF
DNA: TGTGCCAGCAGTCCAACCCCGGGAGCTTTGCCGGCAGCCAAAAACATTCAGTACTTC

size: few
J: TRBJ2-7
V: TRBV7-9
D: .
CDR3: CASTPYGLSSYEQYF
DNA: TGTGCCAGCACCCCTTACGGCCTAAGCTCCTACGAGCAGTACTTC

size: few
J: TRBJ1-3
V: TRBV10-3
D: .
CDR3: CAIRPGNTIYF
DNA: TGTGCCATCCGGCCTGGAAACACCATATATTTT

size: .
J: TRBJ2-7
V: TRBV12-3/TRBV12-4
D: TRBD2
CDR3: CASSTSGLAGSEQYF
DNA: TGTGCCAGCAGCACCTCCGGACTAGCGGGATCAGAGCAGTACTTC

size: few
J: TRBJ2-5
V: TRBV6-1
D: .
CDR3: CASSQGQMQETQYF
DNA: TGTGCCAGCAGTCAGGGGCAGATGCAAGAGACCCAGTACTTC

size: few
J: TRBJ2-2
V: TRBV6-5
D: .
CDR3: CASSYLGRVPYTGELFF
DNA: TGTGCCAGCAGTTACCTGGGGCGGGTCCCGTACACCGGGGAGCTGTTTTTT

size: few
J: TRBJ2-1
V: TRBV4-3
D: TRBD1
CDR3: CASSPRDRGHNEQFF
DNA: TGCGCCAGCAGCCCCCGGGACAGGGGTCACAATGAGCAGTTCTTC

size: few
J: TRBJ2-3
V: TRBV13
D: TRBD2
CDR3: CASSLGLAGGVVTDTQYF
DNA: TGTGCCAGCAGCTTAGGACTAGCGGGAGGAGTCGTCACAGATACGCAGTATTTT

size: .
J: TRBJ2-1
V: TRBV6-1
D: TRBD2
CDR3: CASTSGRTDEQFF
DNA: TGTGCCAGCACTAGCGGGAGGACGGATGAGCAGTTCTTC

size: .
J: TRBJ2-3
V: TRBV6-1
D: .
CDR3: CASSDSGLTDTQYF
DNA: TGTGCCAGCTCCGACAGCGGACTCACAGATACGCAGTATTTT

size: .
J: TRBJ2-7
V: TRBV28
D: TRBD2
CDR3: CASRNSGTRLYEQYF
DNA: TGTGCCAGCAGAAATAGCGGGACCCGTCTCTACGAGCAGTACTTC

size: many
J: TRBJ2-7
V: TRBV20-1
D: .
CDR3: CSARVFGPSSYEQYF
DNA: TGCAGTGCTAGGGTGTTCGGACCGTCCTCCTACGAGCAGTACTTC

size: .
J: TRBJ1-5
V: TRBV7-3
D: TRBD1
CDR3: CASSRPGTVNQPQHF
DNA: TGTGCCAGCAGCCGTCCCGGGACAGTCAATCAGCCCCAGCATTTT

size: .
J: TRBJ2-2
V: TRBV29-1
D: TRBD2
CDR3: CSVVTSGSGRTGELFF
DNA: TGCAGCGTTGTAACTAGCGGGAGTGGTAGAACCGGGGAGCTGTTTTTT

size: many
J: TRBJ2-5
V: TRBV28
D: .
CDR3: CASSFRETQYF
DNA: TGTGCCAGCAGTTTCCGAGAGACCCAGTACTTC

size: .
J: TRBJ2-7
V: TRBV4-2
D: TRBD2
CDR3: CASSLRGTSGRAWEVNEQYF
DNA: TGTGCCAGCAGCCTCCGAGGTACTAGCGGGAGGGCCTGGGAGGTCAACGAGCAGTACTTC

size: few
J: TRBJ2-2
V: TRBV5-1
D: .
CDR3: CASSLTRARELFF
DNA: TGCGCCAGCAGCCTTACTAGAGCTCGGGAGCTGTTTTTT

size: few
J: TRBJ2-3
V: TRBV19
D: .
CDR3: CATTDFYRGTDTQYF
DNA: TGTGCCACCACGGACTTTTATCGGGGCACAGATACGCAGTATTTT

size: few
J: TRBJ2-7
V: TRBV14
D: .
CDR3: CASSNVQGYEQYF
DNA: TGTGCCAGCAGCAACGTGCAGGGCTACGAGCAGTACTTC

size: .
J: TRBJ2-1
V: TRBV4-3
D: .
CDR3: CASSQGTTPNEQFF
DNA: TGCGCCAGCAGCCAAGGGACTACCCCCAATGAGCAGTTCTTC